These T cell receptor beta chains were read from a single sample in a study of shared clonotypes between healthy human individuals. Here immunoSEQ multiplex PCR was the method, and the copy in TCRdb shows in-frame clones only, minus some. The sample holds about 360,000 clones, roughly 70% seen once. Sequences were obtained from memory CD4+ T cells sorted from blood. These receptor sequences come from a man aged 25-45 years in good health. Both conserved end residues are part of each CDR3. The order of the fields is J gene, D gene, V gene, clone size, CDR3 protein, CDR3 DNA. D genes are given only for firm matches. For some rows the clone size is stated as once, few or many, or as a class when expanded; others skip it.

TRBJ2-7 TRBD2 TRBV7-8 - CASSLVTSGRTGEQYF TGTGCCAGCAGCTTAGTAACTAGCGGGAGAACGGGAGAGCAGTACTTC
TRBJ2-7 TRBD2 TRBV5-1 - CASSSGLTYEQYF TGCGCCAGCTCTAGCGGGCTTACCTACGAGCAGTACTTC
TRBJ2-7 TRBD1 TRBV2 few CASSETSRDRGLEQYF TGTGCCAGCAGCGAGACATCCCGGGACAGGGGGTTGGAGCAGTACTTC
TRBJ2-3 - TRBV5-1 - CASSPEADTQYF TGCGCCAGCAGCCCGGAGGCAGATACGCAGTATTTT
TRBJ1-2 - TRBV14 - CASSRGQSYGYTF TGTGCCAGCAGTCGTGGACAGAGCTATGGCTACACCTTC
TRBJ2-4 - TRBV10-3 few CAISEVDNIQYF TGTGCCATCAGTGAAGTCGACAACATTCAGTACTTC
TRBJ1-1 TRBD1 TRBV7-8 - CASSSQPGGSEAFF TGTGCCAGCAGCTCTCAGCCAGGGGGCTCTGAAGCTTTCTTT
TRBJ2-7 - TRBV5-1 - CASSRGAGVSYEQYF TGCGCCAGCAGCCGAGGTGCAGGAGTCTCCTACGAGCAGTACTTC
TRBJ2-3 - TRBV27 - CASSFQDSSRQYF TGTGCCAGCAGTTTCCAGGACTCGAGTAGGCAGTATTTT
TRBJ1-3 TRBD1 TRBV18 - CASSPRSSTGAGNTIYF TGTGCCAGCTCACCAAGGTCGTCGACAGGGGCTGGAAACACCATATATTTT
TRBJ2-3 - TRBV30 - CAWSVQLAGTDTQYF TGTGCCTGGAGTGTACAACTAGCCGGCACAGATACGCAGTATTTT
TRBJ2-1 - TRBV27 - CASSPPILGTAKFF TGTGCCAGCAGCCCGCCGATTCTGGGGACCGCCAAGTTCTTC
TRBJ1-1 - TRBV5-1 few CASSRDGSPNGAFF TGCGCCAGCAGCAGGGATGGCAGCCCGAATGGGGCTTTCTTT
TRBJ1-3 - TRBV7-9 few CASQAGNTIYF TGTGCCTCCCAAGCCGGAAACACCATATATTTT
TRBJ2-3 TRBD2 TRBV5-1 - CASSPGGLANTDTQYF TGCGCCAGCAGCCCGGGGGGACTAGCGAACACAGATACGCAGTATTTT
TRBJ1-2 - TRBV28 - CASSWNTGWGYTF TGTGCCAGCAGTTGGAATACAGGGTGGGGCTACACCTTC
TRBJ2-7 - TRBV19 - CASSIKFTGHTYEQYF TGTGCCAGTAGTATAAAGTTTACAGGACACACCTACGAGCAGTACTTC
TRBJ2-7 TRBD2 TRBV2 - CAAAGTNRYEQYF TGTGCCGCAGCCGGGACTAACCGTTACGAGCAGTACTTC
TRBJ2-7 TRBD1 TRBV11-2 - CASRDQQGDDEQYF TGTGCCAGCAGGGACCAACAGGGGGACGACGAGCAGTACTTC
TRBJ2-7 - TRBV28 - CASSGTGQGLDEQYF TGTGCCAGCAGTGGTACCGGGCAGGGTCTGGACGAGCAGTACTTC
TRBJ1-1 - TRBV6-6 - CASTSGGSEAFF TGTGCCAGCACCTCGGGGGGGAGTGAAGCTTTCTTT
TRBJ1-4 TRBD1 TRBV29-1 few CSASTGMNEKLFF TGCAGCGCTTCGACAGGGATGAATGAAAAACTGTTTTTT
TRBJ1-5 - TRBV7-9 - CASSLTGRGRNQPQHF TGTGCCAGCAGCTTAACGGGGCGGGGGCGGAATCAGCCCCAGCATTTT
TRBJ2-6 - TRBV7-2 few CASSLASSGANVLTF TGTGCCAGCAGCTTAGCGTCCTCTGGGGCCAACGTCCTGACTTTC
TRBJ2-1 - TRBV9 few CASSPTTRYGSYNEQFF TGTGCCAGCAGCCCGACCACCCGGTATGGCTCCTACAATGAGCAGTTCTTC
TRBJ1-2 - TRBV5-5 many CASSLKNRDSGYTF TGTGCCAGCAGCTTAAAAAACCGGGACTCGGGCTACACCTTC
TRBJ2-5 TRBD1 TRBV5-1 - CASSPRTGEKTQYF TGCGCCAGCAGCCCCCGGACAGGGGAGAAGACCCAGTACTTC
TRBJ1-1 - TRBV19 - CASKYSRNTEAFF TGTGCCAGTAAATACAGCCGAAACACTGAAGCTTTCTTT
TRBJ2-7 - TRBV30 - CAWTRDKAYEQYF TGTGCCTGGACTCGAGACAAGGCCTACGAGCAGTACTTC
TRBJ2-1 - TRBV11-2 - CASSLDSGGRPYNEQFF TGTGCCAGCAGCTTAGATTCCGGGGGGCGGCCCTACAATGAGCAGTTCTTC
TRBJ1-1 - TRBV6-5 - CASRNGQNTEAFF TGTGCCAGCAGGAACGGGCAGAACACTGAAGCTTTCTTT
TRBJ2-3 TRBD1 TRBV6-5 - CASSRTGAFTDTQYF TGTGCCAGCAGCCGGACAGGGGCTTTTACAGATACGCAGTATTTT